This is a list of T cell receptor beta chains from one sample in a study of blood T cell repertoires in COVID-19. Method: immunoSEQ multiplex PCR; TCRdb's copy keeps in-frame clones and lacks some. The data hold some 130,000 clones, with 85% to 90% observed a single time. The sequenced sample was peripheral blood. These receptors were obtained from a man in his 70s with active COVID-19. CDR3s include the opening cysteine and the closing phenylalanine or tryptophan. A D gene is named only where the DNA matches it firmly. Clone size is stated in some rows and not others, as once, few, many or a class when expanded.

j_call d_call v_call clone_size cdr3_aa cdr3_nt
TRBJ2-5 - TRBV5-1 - CASSGLGETQYF TGCGCCAGCTCGGGTCTCGGGGAGACCCAGTACTTC
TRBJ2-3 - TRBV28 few CASSLYPGTDTQYF TGTGCCAGCAGTTTATACCCAGGGACAGATACGCAGTATTTT
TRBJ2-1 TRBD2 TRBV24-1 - CATSDSILTSGYNEQFF TGTGCCACCAGTGACTCGATCTTGACTAGCGGGTACAATGAGCAGTTCTTC
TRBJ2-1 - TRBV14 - CASSQERFEQFF TGTGCCAGCAGCCAAGAGAGATTTGAGCAGTTCTTC
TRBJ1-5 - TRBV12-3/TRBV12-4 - CASTRGGQPQHF TGTGCCAGCACAAGGGGTGGTCAGCCCCAGCATTTT
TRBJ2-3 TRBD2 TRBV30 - CAWSVLGGGTVPDTQYF TGTGCCTGGAGTGTATTGGGGGGGGGAACGGTGCCAGATACGCAGTATTTT
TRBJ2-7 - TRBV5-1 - CASSPALSPYEQYF TGCGCCAGCAGCCCGGCCCTTAGCCCCTACGAGCAGTACTTC
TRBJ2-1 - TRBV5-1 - CASSLIRGIYNEQFF TGCGCCAGCAGCTTGATTCGGGGAATTTACAATGAGCAGTTCTTC
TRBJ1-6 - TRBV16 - CASSHPGNNSPLHF TGTGCCAGCAGCCATCCAGGCAATAATTCACCCCTCCACTTT
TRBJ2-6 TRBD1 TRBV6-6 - CASRFNRGAGANVLTF TGTGCCAGCAGGTTCAACAGGGGTGCAGGGGCCAACGTCCTGACTTTC
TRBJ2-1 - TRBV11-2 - CASSFFRGEQFF TGTGCCAGCAGCTTTTTTCGGGGTGAGCAGTTCTTC
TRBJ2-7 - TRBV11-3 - CASSPGGDRAYEQYF TGTGCCAGCAGCCCGGGGGGGGACAGGGCATACGAGCAGTACTTC
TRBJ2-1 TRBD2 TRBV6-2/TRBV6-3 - CASSYSRLAGAHNEQFF TGTGCCAGCAGTTATTCGAGACTAGCGGGAGCTCACAATGAGCAGTTCTTC
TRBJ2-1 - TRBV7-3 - CASSPLVQADNEQFF TGTGCCAGCAGCCCCCTTGTGCAAGCGGACAATGAGCAGTTCTTC
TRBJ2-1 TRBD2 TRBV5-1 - CASSSKAGGPHEQFF TGCGCCAGCAGCTCGAAAGCGGGAGGGCCACATGAGCAGTTCTTC
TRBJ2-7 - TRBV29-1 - CSSGTLSYEQYF TGCAGCTCCGGGACACTCTCCTACGAGCAGTACTTC
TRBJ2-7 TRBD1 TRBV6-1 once CASSEPGQGLLSYEQYF TGTGCCAGCAGTGAACCCGGACAGGGACTTCTTTCCTACGAGCAGTACTTC
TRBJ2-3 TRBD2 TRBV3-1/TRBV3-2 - CASSQGLAGGGSDTQYF TGTGCCAGCAGCCAGGGACTAGCGGGAGGCGGGTCCGATACGCAGTATTTT
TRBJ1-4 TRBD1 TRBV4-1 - CASSLGQGFNGEKLFF TGCGCCAGCAGCCTCGGACAGGGGTTCAATGGTGAAAAACTGTTTTTT
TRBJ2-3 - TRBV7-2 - CASSLQGPDTQYF TGTGCCAGCAGCTTACAGGGCCCCGATACGCAGTATTTT
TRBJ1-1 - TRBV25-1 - CASSEYAGRVEAFF TGTGCCAGCAGTGAATACGCAGGGAGGGTTGAAGCTTTCTTT
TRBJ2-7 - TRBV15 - CATSITRAGADEQYF TGTGCCACCAGCATAACTAGGGCGGGTGCGGACGAGCAGTACTTC
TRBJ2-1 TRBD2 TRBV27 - CASSLEGLAVGNEQFF TGTGCCAGCAGTTTAGAGGGACTAGCCGTCGGCAATGAGCAGTTCTTC
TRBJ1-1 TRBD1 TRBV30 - CAWSPTGRGWNTEAFF TGTGCCTGGTCGCCGACTGGCAGGGGGTGGAACACTGAAGCTTTCTTT
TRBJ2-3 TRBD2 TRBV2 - CASSEIGGGTDTQYF TGTGCCAGCAGTGAAATTGGGGGGGGCACAGATACGCAGTATTTT
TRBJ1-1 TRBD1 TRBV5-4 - CASSSLKGTANTEAFF TGTGCCAGCAGCTCCCTGAAGGGGACAGCGAACACTGAAGCTTTCTTT
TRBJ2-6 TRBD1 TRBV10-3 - CAISEFRDRGASGANVLTF TGTGCCATCAGTGAGTTCCGGGACAGGGGGGCCTCTGGGGCCAACGTCCTGACTTTC
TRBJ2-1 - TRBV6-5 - CASSYSSGSSYNEQFF TGTGCCAGCAGTTACTCTAGCGGAAGCTCCTACAATGAGCAGTTCTTC
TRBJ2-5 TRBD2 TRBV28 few CASRSSGQETQYF TGTGCCAGCAGGTCTAGCGGTCAAGAGACCCAGTACTTC
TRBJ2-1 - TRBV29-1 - CSVAIGQGKGNEQFF TGCAGCGTTGCAATTGGTCAGGGAAAGGGCAATGAGCAGTTCTTC
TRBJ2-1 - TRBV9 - CASSQIRGNEQFF TGTGCCAGCAGTCAAATAAGGGGAAATGAGCAGTTCTTC
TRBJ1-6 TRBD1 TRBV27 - CASSPGTGYSPLHF TGTGCCAGCAGTCCCGGGACAGGGTATTCACCCCTCCACTTT
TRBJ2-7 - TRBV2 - CASGVDWSYEQYF TGTGCCAGCGGTGTGGACTGGTCCTACGAGCAGTACTTC
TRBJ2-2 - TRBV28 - CASSLGLFNTGELFF TGTGCCAGCAGTTTGGGACTTTTTAACACCGGGGAGCTGTTTTTT
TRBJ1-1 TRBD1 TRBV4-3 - CASSQDRGPSRTEAFF TGCGCCAGCAGCCAAGACAGGGGGCCAAGCCGAACTGAAGCTTTCTTT
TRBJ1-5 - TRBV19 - CASSIRGGPNQPQHF TGTGCCAGTAGTATTAGGGGGGGACCCAATCAGCCCCAGCATTTT
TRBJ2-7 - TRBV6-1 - CASTLPGTYEQYF TGTGCCAGCACCTTACCGGGAACCTACGAGCAGTACTTC
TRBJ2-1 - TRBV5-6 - CASRGGARRNEQFF TGTGCCAGCAGGGGAGGCGCCCGTAGGAATGAGCAGTTCTTC
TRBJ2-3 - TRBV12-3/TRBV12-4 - CASSRKPTDTQYF TGTGCCAGCAGTCGCAAGCCCACAGATACGCAGTATTTT
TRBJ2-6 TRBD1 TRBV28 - CASSLQTGAGANVLTF TGTGCCAGCAGTTTGCAGACAGGGGCTGGGGCCAACGTCCTGACTTTC
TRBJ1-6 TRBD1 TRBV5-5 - CASSLWDSENSPLHF TGTGCCAGCAGCCTGTGGGACAGCGAAAATTCACCCCTCCACTTT
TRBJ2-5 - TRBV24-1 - CATSDPGQSQETQYF TGTGCCACCAGTGATCCAGGACAGAGCCAAGAGACCCAGTACTTC
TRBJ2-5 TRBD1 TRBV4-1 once CASSPTGGAFQETQYF TGCGCCAGCAGCCCCACAGGGGGTGCCTTCCAAGAGACCCAGTACTTC
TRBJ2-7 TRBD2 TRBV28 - CASSLWGLSAGEQYF TGTGCCAGCAGTCTATGGGGACTATCGGCGGGGGAGCAGTACTTC
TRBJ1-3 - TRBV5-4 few CASSLEGGTISGNTIYF TGTGCCAGCAGCTTGGAGGGGGGGACTATCTCTGGAAACACCATATATTTT
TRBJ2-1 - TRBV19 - CASMPGDRSYNEQFF TGTGCCAGTATGCCGGGGGACCGGTCATACAATGAGCAGTTCTTC
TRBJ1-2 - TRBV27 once CASSSRVNYGYTF TGTGCCAGCAGTTCCCGGGTGAACTATGGCTACACCTTC
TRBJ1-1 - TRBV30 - CAWRVPRTPNTEAFF TGTGCCTGGAGAGTACCGAGGACACCGAACACTGAAGCTTTCTTT